The source of this T cell receptor (beta chain) is a study of shared clonotypes between healthy human individuals. Findings of the study overall: The generation probabilities recorded for non-shared clonotypes fell below those of clonotypes shared by all four donors.

In regard to this clone: The antigen is undetermined.

Measured with immunoSEQ multiplex PCR; TCRdb has only the in-frame clones, and not every one. The sample contains approximately 2.5 million clones, more than 85% of which appear only once. The CDR3 has 18 amino acids. The germline V gene has CDR1 SGHAT and CDR2 FQNNGV. V lost 1 base and J 3 bases, leaving 18 bases between the germline ends. The sample was naive CD4+ T cells from PBMCs. Subset defined: CD45RA+ positively selected. The chain couples TRBV11-2 to TRBJ2-2; maybe TRBD2 (6 bases). The receptor was isolated from a man younger than 35 in good health. Some clones in this sample may be carry-over from other donors' samples. The DNA of the CDR3 is TGTGCCAGCAGCTTAGTCTTCCCGGCGGGACCGTACACCGGGGAGCTGTTTTTT. Translated: CASSLVFPAGPYTGELFF. Complete variable domain (other parts from reference TRBV11-2 and TRBJ2-2): EAGVAQSPRYKIIEKRQSVAFWCNPISGHATLYWYQQILGQGPKLLIQFQNNGVVDDSQLPKDRFSAERLKGVDSTLKIQPAKLEDSAVYLCASSLVFPAGPYTGELFFGEGSRLTVL.